These 5 T cell receptor beta chains share one sample of origin, sequenced in a study of beta chain features in type 1 diabetes. Investigators reverse transcribed all isolated RNA, so they sequenced expressed TCRB transcripts. This table comes from immunoSEQ multiplex PCR, and its TCRdb copy is limited to in-frame clones, with some not included. In the table there are 450,000 or so clones, 11% of which are singletons. Specimen: naive CD4+ T cells from blood. The receptors were sampled from a woman aged 18-30 years in good health.

This chain connects TRBV5-1 to TRBJ1-1; D is possibly TRBD1 (5 bases). V was trimmed by 4 bases and J by 1 base, leaving 8 bases between them. Per the germline V gene, CDR1 is SGHRS and CDR2 is YFSETQ. The CDR3 extends over 13 amino acids. This CDR3 is CASSQTGNTEAFF. In DNA form, the CDR3 reads TGCGCCAGCAGCCAAACAGGGAACACTGAAGCTTTCTTT.

This chain uses TRBV18 with TRBJ1-1; D not resolved. Germline V gene lookup returns CDR1 KGHSH and CDR2 LQKENI. This CDR3 has 14 residues. V gave up 3 bases and J gave up 0 bases, with 8 bases separating them. The CDR3 spells CASSPGPMNTEAFF. CDR3 nucleotides: TGTGCCAGCTCACCGGGCCCCATGAACACTGAAGCTTTCTTT.

As to this clone: This likely comes from a read error, as the CDR3 has no conserved phenylalanine or tryptophan at its end. The DNA is omitted, as the CDR3 cannot be located on it reliably, and the CDR3 follows TCRdb's listing. The V and J genes are TRBV11-1 and TRBJ2-7. The germline CDR1 and CDR2 sequences are SGHAT and FQDESV (reference sequence). Both ends counted, the CDR3 spans 8 residues. This CDR3 reads CASSFPVD.

This clone appeared a few times. The rearrangement links TRBV29-1 to TRBJ1-2, with D hard to call. The CDR3 consists of 13 residues. Germline CDR1 is SQVTM and CDR2 is ANQGSEA. V was trimmed by 7 bases and J by 5 bases, leaving 17 bases between them. The DNA of the CDR3 is TGCAGCGGTGATGTATTAGGGAGTTATGGCTACACCTTC. Protein: CSGDVLGSYGYTF.

The V gene is TRBV15, the J gene TRBJ1-1; no reliable D call. The V end was cut by 4 bases, the J end by 9 bases, with 9 bases between. Germline V gene data show CDR1 as LNHNV and CDR2 as YYDKDF (reference sequence). This CDR3 comprises 11 residues. CDR3 sequence reads: CATSNAGKAFF. CDR3 DNA: TGTGCCACCAGCAACGCGGGTAAAGCTTTCTTT.